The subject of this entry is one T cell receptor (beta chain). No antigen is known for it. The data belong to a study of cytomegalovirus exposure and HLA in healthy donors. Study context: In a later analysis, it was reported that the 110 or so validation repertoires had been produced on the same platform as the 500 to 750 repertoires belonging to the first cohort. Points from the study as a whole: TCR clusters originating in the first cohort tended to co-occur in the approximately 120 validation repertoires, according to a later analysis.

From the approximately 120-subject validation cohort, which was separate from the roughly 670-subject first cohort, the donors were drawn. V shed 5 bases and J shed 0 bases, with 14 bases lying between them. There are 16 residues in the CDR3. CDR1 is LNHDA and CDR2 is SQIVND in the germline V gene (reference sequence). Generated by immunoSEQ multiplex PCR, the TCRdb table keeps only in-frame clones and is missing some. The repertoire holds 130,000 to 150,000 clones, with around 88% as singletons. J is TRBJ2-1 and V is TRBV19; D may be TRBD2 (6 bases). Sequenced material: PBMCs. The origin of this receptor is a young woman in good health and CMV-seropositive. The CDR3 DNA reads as TGTGCCAGTAGTTCCTCTAGCGCACTCTCCTACAATGAGCAGTTCTTC. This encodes CASSSSSALSYNEQFF.